This T cell receptor (beta chain) originates from a study of T-cell memory formation after mild COVID-19. The CDR3 covers 14 residues. Germline lookup yields CDR1 MNHNY and CDR2 SVGAGI (reference sequence). Trimming took off 4 bases at V and 4 bases at J, with 14 bases between the two ends. Comment on this clonotype: Its cognate antigen is unknown.

TCRdb used MiXCR to reprocess the 5' RACE reads, holding one entry per CDR3 protein. The data contain approximately 410,000 distinct CDR3 sequences, about a quarter of them singletons. Study-wide results and caveats: Pre-infection memory carried some responding clones, suggesting that cross-reactive memory joined. Second-wave clones peaking on day 37 lacked confirmed SARS-CoV-2 specificity.

This TCR was sampled from an adult woman who had mild COVID-19 (a few samples of this study predate the infection). Cell type and time point are not known. The chain joins TRBV6-6 to TRBJ2-7; D remains ambiguous. Sequenced input: PBMCs or a T cell subset sorted from them (not recorded which). Written as DNA, the CDR3 is TGTGCCAGCAGTTTTCTAGGGAATAAGTACGAGCAGTACTTC. Translated, it gives CASSFLGNKYEQYF.